This TCR beta chain was identified in a study of PD-1 blockade in mismatch repair-deficient tumors. As regards this clone: Antigen specificity is unknown.

Profiling relied on immunoSEQ multiplex PCR, and the TCRdb table lists in-frame clones only, not all of them. Of about 49,000 clones listed, under 85% are singletons. The study, taken as a whole, reports: Tumor-resident clones, often absent from pretreatment blood, expanded after pembrolizumab and then contracted.

CDR1 and CDR2 from the germline V gene are SGDLS and YYNGEE. This CDR3 comprises 13 residues. Deletions cut 4 bases from V and 5 bases from J, with 12 bases between. The sample was PBMCs, taken before pembrolizumab treatment. The sequence was obtained from an adult with mismatch repair-deficient cancer. The rearrangement links TRBV9 to TRBJ2-5; D might be TRBD2 (6 bases). The CDR3 DNA is TGTGCCAGCAGCTCGGGAGTGGGCGAGACCCAGTACTTC. It is translated as CASSSGVGETQYF.